The 26 T cell receptor beta chains below all came from one sample that was sequenced in a study of blood T cell repertoires in COVID-19. The repertoire was sequenced with immunoSEQ multiplex PCR; TCRdb's copy has only in-frame clones and lacks some. This repertoire shows roughly 220,000 clones, just over 85% found once; its top ten account for 5.9%. Sequences were obtained from peripheral blood. The receptors come from a man at least 80 years old with acute or convalescent COVID-19.

The chain is built from TRBV27 and TRBJ2-1, with D possibly matching TRBD2 (6 bases). The CDR3 length is 15 residues. Germline CDR1 is MNHEY and CDR2 is SMNVEV (reference sequence). V lost 7 bases, J lost 5 bases, and 18 bases lay in between. The CDR3 protein is CASIRRIGSNNEQFF. Written as DNA, the CDR3 is TGTGCCAGCATAAGACGTATCGGGAGTAACAATGAGCAGTTCTTC.

CDR3 residues: CASSRGLAGAGGELFF. CDR3 coding DNA: TGTGCCAGCAGCAGAGGACTAGCGGGAGCGGGCGGGGAGCTGTTTTTT. The rearrangement joins TRBV7-6 to TRBJ2-2; 13 bases are a match to TRBD2. This CDR3 comprises 16 residues. In germline, CDR1 is SGHVS, CDR2 FNYEAQ. V shed 5 bases and J 7 bases; nucleotides not matched to a gene: 7.

The gene calls are TRBV24-1 and TRBJ2-7, with TRBD1 as a possible D gene (5 bases). CDR3 length: 13 residues. Germline V gene lookup returns CDR1 KGHDR and CDR2 SFDVKD. V was trimmed by 4 bases and J by 3 bases, leaving 9 bases between them. The CDR3 spells CATSDAGHYEQYF. Here the CDR3 DNA reads TGTGCCACCAGTGACGCCGGACACTACGAGCAGTACTTC.

A single count supports this clone. V usage is TRBV19 and J usage is TRBJ1-2, with D perhaps TRBD1 (5 bases). Looked up from germline, CDR1 is LNHDA and CDR2 is SQIVND (reference sequence). The CDR3 has 12 residues. Trimming left V 7 bases short and J 1 base short, with 7 bases between. CDR3 in amino acids: CASKDNNYGYTF. The CDR3 DNA reads TGTGCCAGTAAGGACAATAACTATGGCTACACCTTC.

The V and J genes are TRBV27 and TRBJ2-1; no definite D call. Germline CDR1 is MNHEY and CDR2 is SMNVEV (reference sequence). V was clipped by 4 bases and J by 4 bases, with 14 bases between them. The CDR3 extends over 15 amino acids. The CDR3 bases are TGTGCCAGCAGTTCGCCCCGCGGTGGGTACAATGAGCAGTTCTTC. Residues: CASSSPRGGYNEQFF.

This chain links TRBV28 with TRBJ1-4; 10 bases align to TRBD1. With 10 bases clipped from V and 0 bases from J, the junction kept 11 bases outside the gene matches. Looked up from germline, CDR1 is MDHEN and CDR2 is SYDVKM. The CDR3 runs 17 residues. The CDR3 protein is CATWTGGFPATNEKLFF. CDR3 sequence (DNA): TGTGCCACCTGGACAGGGGGTTTTCCTGCAACTAATGAAAAACTGTTTTTT.

This clone was picked up one time. V usage is TRBV12-5 and J usage is TRBJ2-5, with D perhaps TRBD1 (6 bases). There are 15 residues in the CDR3. The V gene's germline CDR1 is LGHNT and CDR2 FRNRAP. The V end was cut by 1 base, the J end by 5 bases, with 14 bases between. CDR3: CASGLDWTAGETQYF. The CDR3 DNA is TGTGCTAGTGGTTTGGACTGGACAGCAGGGGAGACCCAGTACTTC.

The rearrangement uses TRBV10-3 and TRBJ2-1; a weak D match, TRBD1 (6 bases). Trimming removed 6 bases from V and 2 bases from J, with 20 bases in between. CDR3 length equals 17 residues. Looked up from germline, CDR1 is ENHRY and CDR2 is SYGVKD. The CDR3 region is CAISDSTTGLAYNEQFF. The CDR3, as DNA: TGTGCCATCAGCGACTCCACTACAGGGCTGGCCTACAATGAGCAGTTCTTC.

This clone showed up just a few times. The V call is TRBV12-3 or TRBV12-4, the J call TRBJ1-1; D unclear. V lost 2 bases, J lost 1 base, and 5 bases lay in between. This CDR3 is 13 amino acids long. DNA of the CDR3: TGTGCCAGCAGTTTAACTCAGAACACTGAAGCTTTCTTT. Its translation is CASSLTQNTEAFF.

The table lists this clone with a few counts. CDR3 sequence reads: CASSLGRGGSDTQYF. The CDR3 DNA follows: TGCGCCAGCAGCTTGGGAAGGGGAGGGTCGGATACGCAGTATTTT. This sequence joins TRBV5-1 and TRBJ2-3; TRBD2 aligns across 7 bases. Trimming removed 0 bases from V and 6 bases from J; junction bases left unmatched: 7. Germline assignment: CDR1 SGHRS and CDR2 YFSETQ. The CDR3 sequence is 15 residues long. The full variable domain, rest sourced from reference TRBV5-1 and TRBJ2-3, is KAGVTQTPRYLIKTRGQQVTLSCSPISGHRSVSWYQQTPGQGLQFLFEYFSETQRNKGNFPGRFSGRQFSNSRSEMNVSTLELGDSALYLCASSLGRGGSDTQYFGPGTRLTVL.

The rearrangement links TRBV6-1 to TRBJ1-6, with D possibly matching TRBD1 (5 bases). The germline gives CDR1 MNHNS, CDR2 SASEGT. Trimming removed 3 bases at V and 10 bases at J, with 13 bases between. This CDR3 has 14 amino acids. DNA of the CDR3: TGTGCCAGCAGTGACAGGGTCTTTCGGTCACCCCTCCACTTT. As protein: CASSDRVFRSPLHF.

The chain recombines TRBV28 with TRBJ2-4, with D perhaps TRBD1 (5 bases). In germline, CDR1 is MDHEN, CDR2 SYDVKM. The V end lost 11 bases, the J end lost 3 bases, and 14 bases lay between the germline ends. CDR3 length equals 13 residues. This chain's CDR3 is CASTWGVKNIQYF. The DNA for the CDR3 is TGTGCCTCCACGTGGGGCGTCAAAAACATTCAGTACTTC.

The J gene is TRBJ2-1, the V gene TRBV10-3, with TRBD2 matching over 8 bases. In germline, CDR1 is ENHRY, CDR2 SYGVKD. The V gene end was trimmed by 0 bases and the J gene end by 4 bases; junction bases not matched to a gene: 2. The CDR3 extends over 15 amino acids. The CDR3 loop reads CAISESVAGYNEQFF. The CDR3 DNA reads TGTGCCATCAGTGAGTCAGTAGCGGGGTACAATGAGCAGTTCTTC.

This chain links TRBV6-1 with TRBJ2-7; no clear D gene. V was pared by 3 bases and J by 0 bases, with 9 bases between. CDR1 is MNHNS, CDR2 SASEGT, per germline. The CDR3 covers 14 residues. CDR3 in DNA: TGTGCCAGCAGTGACCTTAGACTCTCCTACGAGCAGTACTTC. Its protein product is CASSDLRLSYEQYF.

The chain uses TRBV14 and TRBJ2-7, with D uncertain. Germline V gene sequence: CDR1 SGHDN, CDR2 FVKESK. This CDR3 contains 13 residues. Trimming pared 3 bases from V and 5 bases from J, leaving 11 bases between. CDR3 sequence (DNA): TGTGCCAGCAGCCACGTAGTACTAAACGAGCAGTACTTC. Translation gives CASSHVVLNEQYF.

This clone was observed a single time. V gene TRBV9 combines with J gene TRBJ2-3; 7 bases line up with TRBD2. Germline V gene sequence: CDR1 SGDLS, CDR2 YYNGEE. This CDR3 is 15 amino acids long. V shed 0 bases, J shed 2 bases, and the junction held 3 bases outside the gene matches. CDR3 sequence: CASSVDTSVTDTQYF. In nucleotides, the CDR3 is TGTGCCAGCAGCGTAGATACTAGCGTCACAGATACGCAGTATTTT.

The chain recombines TRBV5-8 with TRBJ1-5; TRBD1 matches 7 bases. V shed 0 bases and J 2 bases; nucleotides not matched to a gene: 2. Germline-derived CDR1 and CDR2 are SGHTS and YDEGEE. The CDR3 extends over 15 amino acids. The CDR3 reads CASSLEGTGNQPQHF. CDR3 sequence (DNA): TGTGCCAGCAGCTTGGAGGGGACAGGCAATCAGCCCCAGCATTTT. Drawing the rest from reference TRBV5-8 and TRBJ1-5, the complete variable domain is EAGVTQSPTHLIKTRGQQATLRCSPISGHTSVYWYQQALGLGLQFLLWYDEGEERNRGNFPPRFSGRQFPNYSSELNVNALELEDSALYLCASSLEGTGNQPQHFGDGTRLSIL.

The chain recombines TRBV7-9 with TRBJ1-1; D may be TRBD1 (6 bases). Germline CDR1 SEHNR, CDR2 FQNEAQ (reference sequence). This CDR3 is built from 15 residues. Trimming shortened V by 5 bases and J by 0 bases, and 13 bases separated the two germline ends. CDR3 amino acids: CASSINRDMNTEAFF. CDR3 bases: TGTGCCAGCAGCATAAACAGGGACATGAACACTGAAGCTTTCTTT.

The V and J genes are TRBV27 and TRBJ2-1; D not certain. Per the germline V gene, CDR1 is MNHEY and CDR2 is SMNVEV (reference sequence). This CDR3 has 15 amino acids. Trimming removed 3 bases at V and 0 bases at J, with 9 bases between. CDR3 sequence reads: CASSFEHASYNEQFF. The CDR3 coding sequence is TGTGCCAGCAGTTTTGAGCACGCCTCCTACAATGAGCAGTTCTTC.

This chain links TRBV2 with TRBJ1-4, with 7 bases aligning to TRBD1. Per germline, CDR1 SNHLY and CDR2 FYNNEI. Losses at the gene ends were 7 bases for V and 1 base for J; bases not matched to a gene: 6. CDR3 size: 15 residues. The CDR3, as DNA: TGTGCCAGCACCCACAACAGGGGAACTAATGAAAAACTGTTTTTT. Translating it yields CASTHNRGTNEKLFF. The variable domain in full, with the rest retrieved from reference TRBV2 and TRBJ1-4, is EPEVTQTPSHQVTQMGQEVILRCVPISNHLYFYWYRQILGQKVEFLVSFYNNEISEKSEIFDDQFSVERPDGSNFTLKIRSTKLEDSAMYFCASTHNRGTNEKLFFGSGTQLSVL.

V is TRBV6-5 and J is TRBJ2-5; 7 bases map to TRBD2. The germline V gene encodes CDR1 MNHEY and CDR2 SVGAGI. V gave up 6 bases and J gave up 5 bases; unmatched junction bases: 6. The length of the CDR3 is 13 residues. DNA of the CDR3: TGTGCCAGCAGCCTTACTAGCGTGGAGACCCAGTACTTC. Protein: CASSLTSVETQYF.

This clone was observed a few times. V usage is TRBV10-1 and J usage is TRBJ2-1; D unresolved. The CDR3 extends over 15 amino acids. Germline V gives CDR1 WNHNN, CDR2 SYGVQD (reference sequence). Trimming removed 2 bases at V and 2 bases at J, with 10 bases between. The CDR3 loop reads CASSERSFPYNEQFF. The CDR3 coding sequence is TGCGCCAGCAGTGAGAGGAGTTTTCCCTACAATGAGCAGTTCTTC.

This rearrangement joins TRBV6-2 or TRBV6-3 to TRBJ2-7; 9 positions match TRBD2. Germline V lookup: CDR1 MNHEY, CDR2 SVGEGT. This CDR3 has 17 residues. V lost 2 bases to trimming and J lost 5 bases; unmatched junction nucleotides: 13. CDR3 sequence: CASSYGAGSGSKDEQYV. CDR3 in DNA: TGTGCCAGCAGTTACGGGGCGGGTAGCGGGAGTAAGGACGAGCAGTACGTC.

V is TRBV28 and J is TRBJ2-1; a weak D match, TRBD1 (8 bases). There are 14 residues in the CDR3. CDR1 and CDR2 from the germline V gene are MDHEN and SYDVKM. V was cut by 10 bases and J by 6 bases, with 19 bases left in between. CDR3 sequence reads: CATVGQGGSNEQFF. The CDR3 DNA reads as TGTGCCACAGTAGGACAGGGAGGGAGCAATGAGCAGTTCTTC.

The chain joins TRBV3-1 (or the pseudogene TRBV3-2) to TRBJ1-5, with D perhaps matching TRBD1 (6 bases). The CDR3 spans 16 residues. V was cut by 0 bases and J by 1 base, with 10 bases left in between. CDR1 and CDR2 (germline): LGHDT, YNNKEL (reference sequence). CDR3 in DNA: TGTGCCAGCAGCCAAGAAGGGGGGGCAAGCAATCAGCCCCAGCATTTT. This encodes CASSQEGGASNQPQHF.

This clone was detected only a few times. The chain employs TRBV12-3 or TRBV12-4 and TRBJ1-6, with D possibly matching TRBD1 (6 bases). This CDR3 is built from 13 residues. V lost 4 bases to trimming and J lost 9 bases, with 10 bases between them. Here the CDR3 DNA reads TGTGCCAGCAGTTCAGACAGGTTTTCACCCCTCCACTTT. Translating it yields CASSSDRFSPLHF.